This T cell receptor beta chain is from a study of blood T cell repertoires in COVID-19 (dated by TCRdb to 2020 to 2022). In the study overall: The collaborator samples originated in the United States, Italy and Spain and spanned the acute and convalescent phases of COVID-19. The repertoires were released in a freely available public database meant as a resource for research on the immune response to SARS-CoV-2. The prospective study material was composed of cDNA or gDNA derived from T cells, B-cell-depleted T cells, or PBMCs. Sample metadata almost always included a de-identified subject ID, COVID-19 status, age in years and sex. The samples were drawn from two sources: the first 160 participants of the ongoing ImmuneRACE study, and about 1,300 subjects contributed by 6 global collaborators. Deeply sampled blood TCRbeta repertoires from subjects exposed to, actively infected with, or recovered from COVID-19 were included in the dataset. Where available, HLA class I and class II types were taken from metadata supplied by the sample provider and were not determined by assay-based typing. Results and caveats for the whole study, not just this receptor: How much clinical and demographic metadata was included differed by source and by participant, and the metadata was provided uncurated.

At one collaborating source in Seattle, patients were enrolled during active infection and were followed longitudinally through the course of disease. Whole blood was collected in K2EDTA tubes by collaborating institutions according to the institutions' own protocols. For TCRbeta analysis, collaborator samples were shipped as frozen whole blood, as isolated PBMCs, or as DNA extracted from either sample type. In the case of this clone: This receptor's antigen is unknown. Qualities for individual bases were not recorded, and no much larger clone is one base off.

The immunoSEQ Assay, a bias-controlled multiplex PCR, was used to amplify TCRbeta CDR3 regions from genomic DNA. On the authors' methods: The number of nucleated cells in each sample was estimated by amplification of reference gene primers within the assay. Sequence reads were collapsed and filtered to measure the absolute abundance of every unique TCRbeta CDR3 rearrangement. For each sample, productive Simpson clonality was calculated by taking the square root of Simpson's diversity index across productive rearrangements. This is the immuneACCESS table as TCRdb keeps it, with only in-frame sequences that have V and J called. A part of the clones is gone; compared with another copy, unresolved V genes explain less than half, and the rest is unexplained. V and J calls and clone size come straight from that table; D and trimming were deduced from the DNA. This sample is represented by roughly 280,000 clones; almost 90% of them were singletons. About 11% of the sample rests with the top ten.

As encoded in the germline V gene, CDR1 is SNHLY while CDR2 is FYNNEI. Relative to germline, V is missing 4 bases and J is missing 10 bases, with 12 bases of the junction outside any gene match. The CDR3 numbers 17 residues from cysteine through phenylalanine. The DNA shown is the 51-base CDR3, in frame from base 1. Sample: peripheral blood. This clonotype was sampled from a woman aged 25 to 39 with COVID-19, enrolled during active disease. The receptor chain draws on TRBV2 and TRBJ2-1; 14 bases in between match TRBD2. Here the CDR3 is given as CASSGSLGLAGESEQFF. The DNA sequence is TGTGCCAGCAGTGGCAGTTTGGGACTAGCGGGAGAATCCGAGCAGTTCTTC.